These T cell receptor beta chains were read from a single sample in a study of blood T cell repertoires in COVID-19. Repertoires were generated with immunoSEQ multiplex PCR, while TCRdb's copy carries only in-frame clones and drops some. Of tens of thousands of clones listed, roughly 80% are singletons. The material sequenced was peripheral blood. The receptor source for this set is a woman older than 75 with active or convalescent COVID-19. CDR3s include the opening cysteine and the closing phenylalanine or tryptophan. The order of the fields is CDR3 length, V gene, D gene, clone size, J gene, CDR3 protein, CDR3 DNA. A D gene is named only where the DNA matches it firmly. Some rows mark clone size as missing; the rest say once, few, many or name a class of expanded clone.

>14|TRBV6-5|NA|NA|TRBJ2-7
CASRYSPVAALQYF
TGTGCCAGCAGATACTCACCAGTGGCGGCGCTGCAGTACTTC
>14|TRBV28|TRBD2|NA|TRBJ2-7
CASRPSGVFHEQYF
TGTGCCAGCAGACCTAGCGGGGTATTCCACGAGCAGTACTTC
>13|TRBV18|NA|NA|TRBJ1-6
CASSRTENSPLHF
TGTGCCAGCTCCCGGACAGAGAATTCACCCCTCCACTTT
>16|TRBV7-8|TRBD2|NA|TRBJ2-3
CASSLLAGLALDTQYF
TGTGCCAGCAGCTTATTAGCCGGACTAGCTCTTGATACGCAGTATTTT
>14|TRBV10-3|TRBD1|NA|TRBJ1-4
CAISGQGPNEKLFF
TGTGCCATCAGTGGACAGGGGCCTAATGAAAAACTGTTTTTT
>20|TRBV11-3|NA|NA|TRBJ2-2
CASSPRDGSLAEGVPGELFF
TGTGCCAGCAGCCCCCGGGACGGTAGCCTAGCGGAGGGGGTTCCCGGGGAGCTGTTTTTT
>14|TRBV29-1|TRBD1|once|TRBJ1-2
CSVERRDRPYGYTF
TGCAGCGTTGAACGCAGGGACAGGCCCTATGGCTACACCTTC
>13|TRBV6-5|NA|NA|TRBJ1-2
CASSRMENYGYTF
TGTGCCAGCAGCCGAATGGAGAACTATGGCTACACCTTC
>12|TRBV15|NA|NA|TRBJ2-2
CATSRGTTELFF
TGTGCCACCAGCAGAGGGACTACGGAGCTGTTTTTT
>16|TRBV2|TRBD1|NA|TRBJ1-5
CASSGQGGGGNQPQHF
TGTGCCAGCAGTGGACAGGGCGGGGGGGGCAATCAGCCCCAGCATTTT
>14|TRBV4-1|NA|NA|TRBJ2-7
CASSLGVASYEQYF
TGCGCCAGCAGCCTCGGGGTCGCCTCCTACGAGCAGTACTTC
>17|TRBV4-2|NA|NA|TRBJ2-3
CASSPRFLSGYTDTQYF
TGTGCCAGCAGCCCCCGTTTTTTATCCGGTTACACAGATACGCAGTATTTT
>14|TRBV30|NA|NA|TRBJ1-5
CAWSVPGGAQPQHF
TGTGCCTGGAGTGTACCGGGGGGGGCACAGCCCCAGCATTTT
>15|TRBV6-4|TRBD1|NA|TRBJ1-2
CASSDTGVANYGYTF
TGTGCCAGCAGTGACACAGGGGTGGCAAACTATGGCTACACCTTC
>11|TRBV6-2/TRBV6-3|NA|NA|TRBJ2-1
CASSYWAEQFF
TGTGCCAGCAGTTACTGGGCTGAGCAGTTCTTC
>13|TRBV7-9|NA|NA|TRBJ1-1
CASSSGQNTEAFF
TGTGCCAGCAGCTCAGGACAGAACACTGAAGCTTTCTTT
>12|TRBV9|NA|NA|TRBJ2-2
CASRGSTGELFF
TGTGCCAGCAGGGGGAGCACCGGGGAGCTGTTTTTT
>15|TRBV7-9|TRBD1|NA|TRBJ2-1
CASSWDRDSYNEQFF
TGTGCCAGCAGCTGGGACAGGGATTCCTACAATGAGCAGTTCTTC
>15|TRBV7-9|NA|few|TRBJ1-4
CASSSPTGGTEKLFF
TGTGCCAGCAGCTCCCCGACAGGCGGAACCGAAAAACTGTTTTTT
>15|TRBV9|NA|once|TRBJ1-1
CASSVVDSSNTEAFF
TGTGCCAGCAGCGTAGTGGACAGCTCGAACACTGAAGCTTTCTTT
>14|TRBV7-2|NA|NA|TRBJ2-5
CASSLVPGPETQYF
TGTGCCAGCAGCTTAGTCCCAGGGCCAGAGACCCAGTACTTC
>13|TRBV14|NA|NA|TRBJ1-1
CASSRQANTEAFF
TGTGCCAGCAGCCGACAGGCGAACACTGAAGCTTTCTTT
>11|TRBV12-5|NA|NA|TRBJ2-7
CASGSNYEQYF
TGTGCTAGTGGGAGTAATTACGAGCAGTACTTC
>13|TRBV2|NA|NA|TRBJ2-2
CASSEDSTGELFF
TGTGCCAGCAGTGAGGACAGCACCGGGGAGCTGTTTTTT
>16|TRBV4-1|TRBD1|NA|TRBJ2-1
CASSRETGGLFDEQFF
TGCGCCAGCAGCCGAGAGACAGGGGGTTTGTTTGATGAGCAGTTCTTC